Shown below are 28 T cell receptor beta chains from a single sample sequenced in a study of PD-1 blockade in classical Hodgkin lymphoma. Each patient experienced a relapse that followed autologous stem cell transplantation, and brentuximab vedotin exposure varied. Here immunoSEQ multiplex PCR was the method, and the copy in TCRdb shows in-frame clones only, minus some. The data hold approximately 43,000 clones, with about 85% observed a single time. Sequenced material: peripheral blood mononuclear cells (PBMCs), taken before the second cycle of nivolumab. These receptors were taken from a human donor with classical Hodgkin lymphoma.

The rearrangement links TRBV6-1 to TRBJ1-1, with 7 positions matching TRBD1. Germline V CDR1 and CDR2: MNHNS, SASEGT. The CDR3 has 14 amino acids. The V gene end was trimmed by 5 bases and the J gene end by 7 bases; junction bases not matched to a gene: 10. The CDR3 reads CASSIGQAINEAFF. For the CDR3, the DNA is TGTGCCAGCAGTATTGGACAGGCTATTAATGAAGCTTTCTTT.

This clone appeared a single time. The J gene is TRBJ2-1, the V gene TRBV7-9, with a possible D match to TRBD2 (6 bases). Germline V lookup: CDR1 SEHNR, CDR2 FQNEAQ (reference sequence). The CDR3 covers 12 residues. With 6 bases removed from V and 15 bases from J, the gap between germline ends came to 18 bases. DNA for the CDR3: TGTGCCAGCAGTTTGACCGGGAGCTTGCCGTTCTTC. It yields the protein CASSLTGSLPFF.

The genes are TRBV6-6 and TRBJ1-4, with D tentatively TRBD1 (6 bases). The length of the CDR3 is 13 residues. V was clipped by 2 bases and J by 12 bases, with 13 bases between them. Germline CDR1 reads MNHNY; CDR2 reads SVGAGI (reference sequence). The CDR3 nucleotides read TGTGCCAGCAGTTACCCTTACAACAGGGAACTGTTTTTT. It is translated as CASSYPYNRELFF.

This chain uses TRBV6-4 with TRBJ2-3, with 7 bases identical to TRBD2. Germline V gene data show CDR1 as MRHNA and CDR2 as SNTAGT. The CDR3 is made up of 14 amino acids. V lost 4 bases and J lost 0; bases outside the gene matches: 1. As DNA, the CDR3 is TGTGCCAGCAGTGGTAGCGGGAGCACAGATACGCAGTATTTT. The encoded protein is CASSGSGSTDTQYF.

This clone was seen once. V gene TRBV4-2 combines with J gene TRBJ2-4; perhaps TRBD2 as D (5 bases). Germline loops: CDR1 LGHNA, CDR2 YNFKEQ. V lost 1 base to trimming and J lost 1 base, with 8 bases between them. CDR3 length equals 15 residues. CDR3 sequence: CASSQGETAKNIQYF. CDR3 DNA sequence: TGTGCCAGCAGCCAAGGGGAGACCGCCAAAAACATTCAGTACTTC.

This sequence joins TRBV6-6 and TRBJ1-4, with a possible D match to TRBD1 (5 bases). V gave up 6 bases and J gave up 15 bases, with 14 bases separating them. Germline loops: CDR1 MNHNY, CDR2 SVGAGI (reference sequence). The CDR3 runs to 11 residues. For the CDR3, the DNA is TGTGCCAGCAGAACAGGCTTTGGAATGTTTTTT. It translates to CASRTGFGMFF.

The chain links TRBV10-3 to TRBJ1-2; maybe TRBD1 (6 bases). The V gene's germline CDR1 is ENHRY and CDR2 SYGVKD. V lost 8 bases to trimming and J lost 8 bases, with 15 bases between them. This CDR3 has 12 residues. The CDR3 DNA is TGTGCCATCTCCGCGGGGGCACGGGGCTACACCTTC. Encoded protein: CAISAGARGYTF.

This chain uses TRBV6-5 with TRBJ1-1, with TRBD1 matching over 7 bases. The length of the CDR3 is 14 residues. Germline-derived CDR1 and CDR2 are MNHEY and SVGAGI. The V segment lost 6 bases and the J segment 1 base; nucleotides outside the gene matches: 5. The CDR3 protein is CASSPGQRNTEAFF. The DNA of the CDR3 is TGTGCCAGCAGCCCGGGACAGAGGAACACTGAAGCTTTCTTT.

The table lists this clone with a count of one. This chain links TRBV4-1 with TRBJ2-1, with TRBD2 matching over 10 bases. Germline V lookup: CDR1 MGHRA, CDR2 YSYEKL. The CDR3 length is 16 residues. The trim removed 3 bases at V and 3 bases at J, leaving 5 bases unmatched. The CDR3 protein is CASSQLGLASYNEQFF. CDR3 nucleotides: TGCGCCAGCAGCCAGCTGGGACTAGCGAGCTACAATGAGCAGTTCTTC.

This clone was observed a handful of times. The CDR3: CASSENRLNEKLFF. The CDR3 DNA reads TGTGCCAGCAGTGAAAACAGGCTTAATGAAAAACTGTTTTTT. The chain combines TRBV2 with TRBJ1-4, with a weak D call TRBD1 (5 bases). The V and J ends lost 2 bases and 4 bases respectively, with 8 bases between them. This CDR3 contains 14 residues. CDR1 is SNHLY, CDR2 FYNNEI, per germline.

The genes are TRBV7-7 and TRBJ2-2; 11 bases map to TRBD2. The J segment lost 1 base and the V segment lost 4 bases, leaving 2 bases of the junction unmatched. This CDR3 has 16 amino acids. Germline V gene sequence: CDR1 SSHAT, CDR2 FNYEAQ (reference sequence). CDR3 in amino acids: CASSSGTSGNTGELFF. Written as DNA, the CDR3 is TGTGCCAGCAGCTCGGGGACTAGCGGGAACACCGGGGAGCTGTTTTTT.

The chain links TRBV6-5 to TRBJ2-5; 8 nucleotides agree with TRBD1. From germline, CDR1 is MNHEY and CDR2 SVGAGI. The CDR3 contains 14 residues. V was clipped by 6 bases and J by 6 bases; unmatched bases: 9. CDR3 loop: CASSLRGQGKTQYF. CDR3 in DNA: TGTGCCAGCAGCCTACGTGGACAGGGAAAGACCCAGTACTTC.

The chain employs TRBV11-2 and TRBJ2-7; 11 bases are a match to TRBD1. Germline trimming cut 6 bases from V and 4 bases from J; bases unmatched to any gene: 14. Germline CDR1 SGHAT, CDR2 FQNNGV. This CDR3 region has 17 residues. This chain's CDR3 is CASSPRPGQGARYEQYF. CDR3 nucleotides: TGTGCCAGCAGTCCAAGACCAGGACAGGGGGCTCGGTACGAGCAGTACTTC.

The chain links TRBV11-2 to TRBJ2-7; D remains unclear. The CDR3 sequence is 13 residues long. V lost 5 bases and J lost 3, with 11 bases in between. Germline V gene sequence: CDR1 SGHAT, CDR2 FQNNGV. The CDR3 spells CASSLLRVYEQYF. The CDR3 DNA follows: TGTGCCAGCAGCCTTCTACGCGTCTACGAGCAGTACTTC. Based on the CDR3 plus reference TRBV11-2 and TRBJ2-7, the full variable domain is EAGVAQSPRYKIIEKRQSVAFWCNPISGHATLYWYQQILGQGPKLLIQFQNNGVVDDSQLPKDRFSAERLKGVDSTLKIQPAKLEDSAVYLCASSLLRVYEQYFGPGTRLTVT.

The sample holds a few counts of this clone. This chain's CDR3 is CAISEYREATEAFF. CDR3 DNA: TGTGCCATCAGTGAGTATAGGGAGGCCACTGAAGCTTTCTTT. V usage is TRBV10-3 and J usage is TRBJ1-1, with unresolved D. This CDR3 has 14 residues. Deletions cut 1 base from V and 4 bases from J, with 10 bases between. CDR1 is ENHRY, CDR2 SYGVKD, per germline.

The chain combines TRBV11-2 with TRBJ1-5; D not resolved. The CDR3 has 12 residues. V lost 1 base and J lost 7, with 5 bases in between. Germline V gene sequence: CDR1 SGHAT, CDR2 FQNNGV. CDR3 region: CASSLGRQPQHF. CDR3 coding DNA: TGTGCCAGCAGCTTAGGCCGCCAGCCCCAGCATTTT.

This clone has a handful of counts. The gene calls are TRBV4-2 and TRBJ2-1, with a possible D match to TRBD2 (6 bases). Per the germline V gene, CDR1 is LGHNA and CDR2 is YNFKEQ. V lost 1 base to trimming and J lost 6 bases, with 19 bases between them. CDR3 size: 17 residues. The DNA for the CDR3 is TGTGCCAGCAGCCAAGCCTCCGGGACTCCGACCATCAATGAGCAGTTCTTC. Translation: CASSQASGTPTINEQFF.

J is TRBJ1-1 and V is TRBV7-2; D is ambiguous. The length of the CDR3 is 13 residues. V lost 2 bases and J 1 base, leaving 5 bases between the germline ends. Germline V CDR1 and CDR2: SGHTA, FQGNSA. CDR3 nucleotide sequence: TGTGCCAGCAGCTTAAGACAGAACACTGAAGCTTTCTTT. As protein: CASSLRQNTEAFF.

This rearrangement joins TRBV18 to TRBJ2-3; possibly TRBD2 for D (6 bases). Between the trimmed V and J ends, which lost 2 bases and 2 bases, there was a span of 11 bases. CDR1 and CDR2 from the germline V gene are KGHSH and LQKENI. The CDR3 extends over 15 amino acids. CDR3: CASSPVSGATDTQYF. CDR3 in DNA: TGTGCCAGCTCACCAGTTAGCGGTGCCACAGATACGCAGTATTTT.

V gene TRBV6-1 combines with J gene TRBJ1-6; possibly TRBD1 for D (5 bases). V was pared by 2 bases and J by 14 bases, with 16 bases between. Germline lookup yields CDR1 MNHNS and CDR2 SASEGT. CDR3 length: 14 amino acids. The CDR3, as DNA: TGTGCCAGCAGTGAAAGTGGGACCTATGAAACCCTCCACTTT. Translating it yields CASSESGTYETLHF.

The chain combines TRBV27 with TRBJ2-7, with D perhaps assigned TRBD1 or TRBD2 (5 bases each). Germline loops: CDR1 MNHEY, CDR2 SMNVEV (reference sequence). The CDR3 consists of 13 residues. Trimming removed 0 bases from V and 6 bases from J, with 9 bases in between. In DNA, the CDR3 is TGTGCCAGCAGTTTATCCAGGGACGCCGAGCAGTACTTC. It translates to CASSLSRDAEQYF.

The rearrangement joins TRBV5-5 to TRBJ2-1; 9 nucleotides line up with TRBD2. The CDR3 spans 12 residues. The V gene's germline CDR1 is SGHKS and CDR2 YYEKEE (reference sequence). V lost 5 bases, J lost 11 bases, and 5 bases stayed unmatched. The chain's CDR3 is CASRRGGGQQFF. The CDR3 coding sequence is TGTGCCAGCAGGCGGGGGGGAGGCCAGCAGTTCTTC. Variable domain in full (rest from reference TRBV5-5 and TRBJ2-1): DAGVTQSPTHLIKTRGQQVTLRCSPISGHKSVSWYQQVLGQGPQFIFQYYEKEERGRGNFPDRFSARQFPNYSSELNVNALLLGDSALYLCASRRGGGQQFFGPGTRLTVL.

The chain links TRBV27 to TRBJ1-1, with D perhaps matching TRBD1 (5 bases). The CDR3 length is 14 residues. Germline-derived CDR1 and CDR2 are MNHEY and SMNVEV (reference sequence). The ends were cut back, 3 bases at V and 5 bases at J, with 13 bases in the middle. CDR3 DNA sequence: TGTGCCAGCAGTTTTGGTCCTAAGGGGACTGAAGCTTTCTTT. This gives the protein CASSFGPKGTEAFF.

This clone was found a few times. The chain employs TRBV9 and TRBJ2-1; 8 bases line up with TRBD2. CDR3 length equals 16 residues. V trimming: 4 bases; J trimming: 5 bases; junction bases outside the gene matches: 11. Looked up from germline, CDR1 is SGDLS and CDR2 is YYNGEE. The CDR3 reads CASSSPGAGVNNEQFF. DNA for the CDR3: TGTGCCAGCAGCTCTCCGGGAGCGGGAGTAAACAATGAGCAGTTCTTC. Full variable domain (outside the CDR3, taken from reference TRBV9 and TRBJ2-1): DSGVTQTPKHLITATGQRVTLRCSPRSGDLSVYWYQQSLDQGLQFLIQYYNGEERAKGNILERFSAQQFPDLHSELNLSSLELGDSALYFCASSSPGAGVNNEQFFGPGTRLTVL.

The genes are TRBV11-2 and TRBJ2-5; 7 nucleotides line up with TRBD2. The germline CDR1 and CDR2 sequences are SGHAT and FQNNGV. The CDR3 length is 17 residues. The V segment lost 0 bases and the J segment 5 bases; nucleotides outside the gene matches: 12. This CDR3 reads CASSLDPIGGGRETQYF. Here the CDR3 DNA reads TGTGCCAGCAGCTTAGATCCCATCGGGGGAGGGAGGGAGACCCAGTACTTC. The entire variable domain, with the rest obtained from reference TRBV11-2 and TRBJ2-5, is as follows: EAGVAQSPRYKIIEKRQSVAFWCNPISGHATLYWYQQILGQGPKLLIQFQNNGVVDDSQLPKDRFSAERLKGVDSTLKIQPAKLEDSAVYLCASSLDPIGGGRETQYFGPGTRLLVL.

The chain has TRBV7-9 and TRBJ2-3; 7 nucleotides align to TRBD2. Germline CDR1 reads SEHNR; CDR2 reads FQNEAQ (reference sequence). CDR3 length equals 16 residues. The V segment lost 1 base and the J segment 4 bases; nucleotides outside the gene matches: 8. CDR3 protein: CASSLGWEGLPDTQYF. CDR3 bases: TGTGCCAGCAGCTTAGGGTGGGAGGGCCTTCCAGATACGCAGTATTTT.

The V gene is TRBV7-2, the J gene TRBJ2-2; no clear D gene. Deletions cut 5 bases from V and 2 bases from J, with 6 bases between. Germline V gene sequence: CDR1 SGHTA, CDR2 FQGNSA. This CDR3 region has 13 residues. CDR3 loop: CASSKDNTGELFF. The CDR3 DNA reads as TGTGCCAGCAGCAAAGACAACACCGGGGAGCTGTTTTTT.

The chain joins TRBV19 to TRBJ1-1, with D tentatively TRBD1 (6 bases). Germline V CDR1 and CDR2: LNHDA, SQIVND (reference sequence). The V gene lost 3 bases and the J gene lost 1 base, with 15 bases spanning the gap. This CDR3 spans 16 amino acids. In DNA, the CDR3 is TGTGCCAGTAGTATGTGGGGACAAATGGGGAACACTGAAGCTTTCTTT. As protein: CASSMWGQMGNTEAFF. The whole variable domain, filled in from reference TRBV19 and TRBJ1-1, reads DGGITQSPKYLFRKEGQNVTLSCEQNLNHDAMYWYRQDPGQGLRLIYYSQIVNDFQKGDIAEGYSVSREKKESFPLTVTSAQKNPTAFYLCASSMWGQMGNTEAFFGQGTRLTVV.